A single sample is the source of the 13 T cell receptor beta chains below, sequenced in a study of identical twins. A single record per CDR3 protein comes from TCRdb applying MiXCR to the 5' RACE reads. The top ten clones hold over 8% of a sample with 240,000 or so distinct CDR3 sequences, about 10% of them seen once. What was sequenced was memory T cells sorted from blood. All receptors come from a man aged 50 or older in good health.

This clonotype occurred many times. The chain couples TRBV6-1 to TRBJ1-2; D is unresolved. This CDR3 spans 15 amino acids. The germline V gene encodes CDR1 MNHNS and CDR2 SASEGT. V gave up 1 base and J gave up 0 bases, with 9 bases separating them. The CDR3: CASSEGRKTNYGYTF. DNA of the CDR3: TGTGCCAGCAGTGAAGGACGTAAGACTAACTATGGCTACACCTTC.

The rearrangement links TRBV5-4 to TRBJ2-1; TRBD2 aligns across 11 bases. CDR1 and CDR2 from the germline V gene are SGHNT and YYREEE (reference sequence). The CDR3 length is 15 residues. J lost 9 bases, V lost 7 bases, and 12 bases had no gene match. CDR3 nucleotides: TGTGCCAGCCAAACCGGGACTAGCGGTGACAGTGAGCAGTTCTTC. Translating it yields CASQTGTSGDSEQFF.

The J gene is TRBJ2-7, the V gene TRBV6-1; 8 nucleotides match TRBD1. V lost 6 bases and J lost 2; bases outside the gene matches: 9. Germline CDR1 is MNHNS and CDR2 is SASEGT. The CDR3 has 15 residues. The CDR3, as DNA: TGTGCCAGCAGCCCCGGACAGGGCGAACCCTACGAGCAGTACTTC. This translates into CASSPGQGEPYEQYF.

This clonotype was seen a few times. The V call is TRBV20-1, the J call TRBJ2-3; 14 positions agree with TRBD2. V shed 6 bases, J shed 4 bases, and the junction held 12 bases outside the gene matches. Germline V lookup: CDR1 DFQATT, CDR2 SNEGSKA (reference sequence). The CDR3 extends over 17 amino acids. The chain's CDR3 is CSAPPTSGGGLADTQYF. The CDR3 DNA reads TGCAGTGCCCCTCCGACTAGCGGGGGGGGGCTGGCAGATACGCAGTATTTT.

With respect to this clonotype: One junction end disagrees with the germline gene, perhaps due to a read error. J is TRBJ1-1 and V is TRBV14, with D uncertain. From germline, CDR1 is SGHDN and CDR2 FVKESK. This CDR3 spans 13 amino acids. CDR3 coding DNA: TGTACCAGCAGCCCATGGGAGGGTACTGAAGCTTTCTTT. This codes for CTSSPWEGTEAFF.

This clonotype was observed a few times. The chain employs TRBV7-2 and TRBJ2-3, with D perhaps matching TRBD1 or TRBD2 (5 bases each). Looked up from germline, CDR1 is SGHTA and CDR2 is FQGNSA. The CDR3 runs to 16 residues. The ends were cut back, 4 bases at V and 2 bases at J, with 16 bases in the middle. In nucleotides, the CDR3 is TGTGCCAGCAGCTGGGACCCAGACACGTCCACAGATACGCAGTATTTT. Protein product: CASSWDPDTSTDTQYF. Full variable domain (outside the CDR3, taken from reference TRBV7-2 and TRBJ2-3): GAGVSQSPSNKVTEKGKDVELRCDPISGHTALYWYRQSLGQGLEFLIYFQGNSAPDKSGLPSDRFSAERTGGSVSTLTIQRTQQEDSAVYLCASSWDPDTSTDTQYFGPGTRLTVL.

V gene TRBV7-2 combines with J gene TRBJ1-1; TRBD1 is a possible D gene (5 bases). This CDR3 region has 16 residues. The V gene's germline CDR1 is SGHTA and CDR2 FQGNSA. V was clipped by 5 bases and J by 3 bases, with 19 bases between them. CDR3 loop: CASSPRDGWDDTEAFF. CDR3 DNA sequence: TGTGCCAGCAGCCCTCGGGACGGGTGGGATGACACTGAAGCTTTCTTT.

There are a few counts of this clonotype. The rearrangement uses TRBV7-3 and TRBJ2-2; 13 nucleotides agree with TRBD2. With V trimmed by 5 bases and J by 7 bases, 7 bases remained unmatched. Germline CDR1 and CDR2: SGHTA and FQGTGA. This CDR3 has 16 residues. The CDR3 sequence: CASSRGLAGEDGELFF. The CDR3 bases are TGTGCCAGCAGCCGAGGACTAGCGGGAGAGGACGGGGAGCTGTTTTTT.

This clonotype occurred a few times. V is TRBV5-1 and J is TRBJ1-6; D may be TRBD1 (5 bases). CDR3 length equals 16 residues. Germline V gene lookup returns CDR1 SGHRS and CDR2 YFSETQ. V lost 3 bases to trimming and J lost 0 bases, with 10 bases between them. CDR3 loop: CASSWGGISYNSPLHF. The CDR3 DNA follows: TGCGCCAGCAGCTGGGGGGGAATCTCCTATAATTCACCCCTCCACTTT.

This clonotype was seen ten or more times. The genes are TRBV15 and TRBJ2-3; D is undetermined. CDR3 length: 15 amino acids. Germline CDR1 is LNHNV and CDR2 is YYDKDF (reference sequence). The V end was cut by 0 bases, the J end by 0 bases, with 7 bases between. In DNA form, the CDR3 reads TGTGCCACCAGCAGAGATCGAGCTAGCACAGATACGCAGTATTTT. This sequence encodes CATSRDRASTDTQYF. The full variable domain, completed using reference TRBV15 and TRBJ2-3, is DAMVIQNPRYQVTQFGKPVTLSCSQTLNHNVMYWYQQKSSQAPKLLFHYYDKDFNNEADTPDNFQSRRPNTSFCFLDIRSPGLGDTAMYLCATSRDRASTDTQYFGPGTRLTVL.

Details on this clonotype: This may stem from a read error, because a much larger clone lies one nucleotide away. The rearrangement links TRBV7-9 to TRBJ2-1, with TRBD1 matching over 9 bases. This CDR3 has 16 amino acids. Germline values: CDR1 SEHNR, CDR2 FQNEAQ (reference sequence). CDR3 sequence (DNA): TGTGCCAGCAGCAATATTCCGGGACAGGGCAGGAGTGAGCAGCTCTTC. It translates to CASSNIPGQGRSEQLF.

This clonotype was counted only a few times. This chain uses TRBV4-3 with TRBJ1-5, with D perhaps matching TRBD1 (6 bases). Germline CDR1 is LGHNA and CDR2 is YSLEER. CDR3 size: 16 residues. Trimming pared 0 bases from V and 4 bases from J, leaving 13 bases between. CDR3 protein: CASSQDSGHRNQPQHF. In DNA form, the CDR3 reads TGCGCCAGCAGCCAAGATTCGGGACACCGTAATCAGCCCCAGCATTTT.

The rearrangement uses TRBV7-2 and TRBJ2-2; 12 nucleotides agree with TRBD2. Looked up from germline, CDR1 is SGHTA and CDR2 is FQGNSA. CDR3 length: 16 residues. The V gene end was trimmed by 1 base and the J gene end by 5 bases; junction bases not matched to a gene: 2. CDR3 in amino acids: CASSLDGTSGTGELFF. The CDR3 coding sequence is TGTGCCAGCAGCTTAGATGGGACTAGCGGGACCGGGGAGCTGTTTTTT. Drawing the rest from reference TRBV7-2 and TRBJ2-2, the complete variable domain is GAGVSQSPSNKVTEKGKDVELRCDPISGHTALYWYRQSLGQGLEFLIYFQGNSAPDKSGLPSDRFSAERTGGSVSTLTIQRTQQEDSAVYLCASSLDGTSGTGELFFGEGSRLTVL.